This T cell receptor beta chain was obtained from a study of cytomegalovirus exposure and HLA in healthy donors. Study-level findings and limits: An analysis was carried out later, and it reportedly showed fewer N-insertions in an Asian-associated ancestry cluster than the approximately 700-donor mean. Cytomegalovirus-associated TCR beta chains were listed, numbering 164. Donors were assumed by presence/absence analyses to have roughly uniform sequencing depth.

The CDR3 loop spans 14 amino acids. V lost 5 bases to trimming and J lost 0 bases, with 12 bases between them. The germline gives CDR1 SGHNT, CDR2 YYREEE (reference sequence). Remarks on this clone: Its antigen is not known.

The primer mix had 60 Vbeta and 13 Jbeta primers. This table comes from immunoSEQ multiplex PCR, and its TCRdb copy is limited to in-frame clones, with some not included. The table has about 120,000 clones, 80% seen once. The chain couples TRBV5-4 to TRBJ2-7; a possible D gene is TRBD1 (5 bases). The sequencing sample was made of PBMCs. The origin of this receptor is a female donor in good health and CMV-seropositive. The CDR3 loop reads CASRGPPPSYEQYF. The CDR3 nucleotides read TGTGCCAGCAGGGGGCCCCCTCCCTCCTACGAGCAGTACTTC.